This T cell receptor (beta chain) was identified during a study of CD8+ T cells in alopecia areata. Study-level results: Higher clonality than in normal scalp was seen in lesional scalp, especially alopecia totalis/universalis. Scalp samples also yield sequences from resident alphabeta T cells of normal skin.

T lymphocytes (CD4+ and CD8+) were sorted from PBMCs. Turning to this clone: Its antigen is not known.

The V and J ends lost 1 base and 6 bases respectively, with 13 bases between them. The CDR3 consists of 15 residues. Per germline, CDR1 SGHTA and CDR2 FQGTGA. Extracted RNA was reverse transcribed into cDNA, the sequencing template. The protocol was immunoSEQ multiplex PCR, while the TCRdb copy is restricted to in-frame clones and leaves out a portion. Of more than 95,000 clones listed, about two fifths were seen once; the top ten hold 3% to 3.5%. The source material was CD4+ T cells sorted from blood. The V call is TRBV7-3, the J call TRBJ2-1, with D maybe TRBD1 (5 bases). The clonotype comes from a human donor with alopecia areata. CDR3 in DNA: TGTGCCAGCAGCTTAATATCCAGGGCTCGCAATGAGCAGTTCTTC. Its protein is CASSLISRARNEQFF.